The present TCR beta chain was sequenced within a study of T cell responses to AZD1222 COVID-19 vaccine. TCRdb's table, derived via immunoSEQ multiplex PCR, lists solely in-frame clones and lacks some. The sample comprises around 76,000 clones, 80% to 90% of which are singletons, and about 13% rests with the top ten. Study findings and constraints: Sampled repertoires all dated from after the peak T cell response. Donor demographics were predominantly white British with a female majority; clonal diversity may be underestimated. Spike-specific TCR breadth and depth were elevated following two AZD1222 doses.

Remarks on this clone: Its cognate antigen is unknown.

The CDR3 length is 15 residues. V lost 2 bases and J lost 6, with 17 bases in between. Germline V lookup: CDR1 SGHRS, CDR2 YFSETQ. The TCR originated in an adult in good health. This material consisted of peripheral blood, taken on day 0 of AZD1222 vaccination. The rearrangement joins TRBV5-1 to TRBJ1-2, with D maybe TRBD1 (5 bases). Written as DNA, the CDR3 is TGCGCCAGCAGCTTCGCCCCAGGGTCCAGGGATGGCTACACCTTC. Translated, it gives CASSFAPGSRDGYTF.